Many counts were recorded for the clone carrying this T cell receptor (beta chain). No antigen is known for it. This entry belongs to a study of CD8 T cells in ankylosing spondylitis. V was clipped by 1 base and J by 0 bases, with 14 bases between them. The CDR3 is made up of 17 amino acids. Looked up from germline, CDR1 is MNHEY and CDR2 is SVGAGI. TCRdb redid the calling of the 5' RACE reads with MiXCR, one entry per CDR3 protein. The sample holds approximately 45,000 distinct CDR3 sequences, roughly 9.6% seen once. General observations from the study: Disease-linked clones were reportedly significantly enriched in matched ankylosing spondylitis synovial fluid. Roughly eight highly homologous variants made up a TCR beta motif that seemed to typify ankylosing spondylitis blood.

The V gene is TRBV6-5, the J gene TRBJ2-3, with D possibly being TRBD1 (6 bases). This TCR was recovered from a male donor with ankylosing spondylitis or in good health (not recorded which). The sequenced sample was blood, either unsorted or a sorted T cell fraction (not recorded which). CDR3 nucleotides: TGTGCCAGCAGTTACTTGGGGGCCCGGGGTAGCACAGATACGCAGTATTTT. Amino acids: CASSYLGARGSTDTQYF.